The rows below give T cell receptor beta chains drawn from one sample of a study of blood T cell repertoires in COVID-19. Sequencing was performed with immunoSEQ multiplex PCR; in TCRdb, only in-frame clones are kept and a portion is missing. The data contain under 80,000 clones, roughly 91% of them singletons. The source material was peripheral blood. These receptors were obtained from a man between 70 and 80 years old with active or convalescent COVID-19. The CDR3 runs from the conserved cysteine through the conserved F or W. Each record gives: clone size, V gene, J gene, D gene, CDR3 DNA, CDR3 protein. The D gene is left open where the match is weak. Only part of the rows carry a size: once, few, many, or a class if the clone is expanded.

abundance: .
v_gene: TRBV6-2/TRBV6-3
j_gene: TRBJ2-7
d_gene: TRBD1
CDR3nt: TGTGCCAGCAGTACTACAGGGGCCTACGAGCAGTACTTC
CDR3aa: CASSTTGAYEQYF

abundance: .
v_gene: TRBV30
j_gene: TRBJ1-4
d_gene: TRBD1
CDR3nt: TGTGCCTGGAGTGTAGGGACAGGGTATGAAAAACTGTTTTTT
CDR3aa: CAWSVGTGYEKLFF

abundance: .
v_gene: TRBV4-2
j_gene: TRBJ1-4
d_gene: TRBD1
CDR3nt: TGTGCCAGCAGCCAAGGGACAGGGGCTGAAAAACTGTTTTTT
CDR3aa: CASSQGTGAEKLFF

abundance: .
v_gene: TRBV3-1/TRBV3-2
j_gene: TRBJ2-1
d_gene: .
CDR3nt: TGTGCCAGCAGCCAAGGGGGCGGGACCCTCCTCGAGCAGTTCTTC
CDR3aa: CASSQGGGTLLEQFF

abundance: .
v_gene: TRBV19
j_gene: TRBJ2-3
d_gene: .
CDR3nt: TGTGCCAGTAGTATAGATACGGGATACACAGATACGCAGTATTTT
CDR3aa: CASSIDTGYTDTQYF

abundance: .
v_gene: TRBV24-1
j_gene: TRBJ1-2
d_gene: TRBD1
CDR3nt: TGTGCCACCCTACCTAAGGACAGGGAGGATGGCTACACCTTC
CDR3aa: CATLPKDREDGYTF

abundance: once
v_gene: TRBV23-1
j_gene: TRBJ1-2
d_gene: TRBD1
CDR3nt: TGCGCCAGCAGTACCGGGACAGTCTCAGGCGGCTACACCTTC
CDR3aa: CASSTGTVSGGYTF

abundance: .
v_gene: TRBV15
j_gene: TRBJ2-2
d_gene: .
CDR3nt: TGTGCCACCAGCAGAGATCCAGACACCGGGGAGCTGTTTTTT
CDR3aa: CATSRDPDTGELFF

abundance: .
v_gene: TRBV6-1
j_gene: TRBJ2-2
d_gene: .
CDR3nt: TGTGCCAGCAGTGAGACTACGAACACCGGGGAGCTGTTTTTT
CDR3aa: CASSETTNTGELFF

abundance: .
v_gene: TRBV21-1
j_gene: TRBJ1-1
d_gene: .
CDR3nt: TGTGCCAGCGAACCTCTCGAGGGGAGGGGAACTGAAGCTTTCTTT
CDR3aa: CASEPLEGRGTEAFF

abundance: .
v_gene: TRBV28
j_gene: TRBJ1-5
d_gene: TRBD1
CDR3nt: TGTGCCAGCAGCCGGACAGGGTTCAATCAGCCCCAGCATTTT
CDR3aa: CASSRTGFNQPQHF

abundance: .
v_gene: TRBV3-1/TRBV3-2
j_gene: TRBJ2-7
d_gene: TRBD1
CDR3nt: TGTGCCAGCGGACAGGGGGCCTGGGACGAGCAGTACTTC
CDR3aa: CASGQGAWDEQYF

abundance: .
v_gene: TRBV24-1
j_gene: TRBJ2-7
d_gene: TRBD1
CDR3nt: TGTGCCACCAGTGATCCCGGGACAGGCGGAACCTACGAGCAGTACTTC
CDR3aa: CATSDPGTGGTYEQYF

abundance: .
v_gene: TRBV19
j_gene: TRBJ2-2
d_gene: .
CDR3nt: TGTGCCAGTAGTCCGACTTGGACCGGGGAGCTGTTTTTT
CDR3aa: CASSPTWTGELFF

abundance: few
v_gene: TRBV4-2
j_gene: TRBJ2-1
d_gene: .
CDR3nt: TGTGCCAGCAGCCAAACAGGGTACAATGAGCAGTTCTTC
CDR3aa: CASSQTGYNEQFF

abundance: .
v_gene: TRBV2
j_gene: TRBJ2-7
d_gene: .
CDR3nt: TGTGCCAGCAGTGAATTCCAGTTTCAGTACTTC
CDR3aa: CASSEFQFQYF

abundance: .
v_gene: TRBV28
j_gene: TRBJ1-3
d_gene: .
CDR3nt: TGTGCCAGCAGCGGGGGAGGGGCTGGAAACACCATATATTTT
CDR3aa: CASSGGGAGNTIYF

abundance: .
v_gene: TRBV18
j_gene: TRBJ2-3
d_gene: TRBD2
CDR3nt: TGTGCCAGCTCGCCTCCCTCTCGGGCGGGACTAAGCACAGATACGCAGTATTTT
CDR3aa: CASSPPSRAGLSTDTQYF

abundance: .
v_gene: TRBV19
j_gene: TRBJ1-5
d_gene: .
CDR3nt: TGTGCCAGTAGTATGTCACAGCCCCAGCATTTT
CDR3aa: CASSMSQPQHF

abundance: few
v_gene: TRBV6-2/TRBV6-3
j_gene: TRBJ2-4
d_gene: .
CDR3nt: TGTGCCAGCAGTCACCTACGAGGGAGAGACATTCAGTACTTC
CDR3aa: CASSHLRGRDIQYF

abundance: .
v_gene: TRBV5-5
j_gene: TRBJ2-5
d_gene: .
CDR3nt: TGTGCCAGCAGCCGACTAGTGAGAGAGACCCAGTACTTC
CDR3aa: CASSRLVRETQYF

abundance: .
v_gene: TRBV5-1
j_gene: TRBJ2-6
d_gene: TRBD1
CDR3nt: TGCGCCAGCAGCCCGCGGACAGGGGTTAGCTCTGGGGCCAACGTCCTGACTTTC
CDR3aa: CASSPRTGVSSGANVLTF

abundance: .
v_gene: TRBV7-5
j_gene: TRBJ1-5
d_gene: .
CDR3nt: TGTGCCAGAAGCCGCTCATTCCCGACTGGGGGGAGACAGCCCCAGCATTTT
CDR3aa: CARSRSFPTGGRQPQHF

abundance: .
v_gene: TRBV29-1
j_gene: TRBJ2-1
d_gene: .
CDR3nt: TGCAGCGTTCCCCCTTACAATGAGCAGTTCTTC
CDR3aa: CSVPPYNEQFF

abundance: .
v_gene: TRBV6-5
j_gene: TRBJ2-3
d_gene: TRBD1
CDR3nt: TGTGCCAGCAGTTACGGGGACAGGGGCGATACGCAGTATTTT
CDR3aa: CASSYGDRGDTQYF

abundance: .
v_gene: TRBV4-2
j_gene: TRBJ2-1
d_gene: .
CDR3nt: TGTGCCAGCAGCCAAGCTGTTTCGAGCTCCTACAATGAGCAGTTCTTC
CDR3aa: CASSQAVSSSYNEQFF

abundance: .
v_gene: TRBV11-2
j_gene: TRBJ2-3
d_gene: .
CDR3nt: TGTGCCAGCAGCTTAGATCTTCCGACTAGGCAGTATTTT
CDR3aa: CASSLDLPTRQYF